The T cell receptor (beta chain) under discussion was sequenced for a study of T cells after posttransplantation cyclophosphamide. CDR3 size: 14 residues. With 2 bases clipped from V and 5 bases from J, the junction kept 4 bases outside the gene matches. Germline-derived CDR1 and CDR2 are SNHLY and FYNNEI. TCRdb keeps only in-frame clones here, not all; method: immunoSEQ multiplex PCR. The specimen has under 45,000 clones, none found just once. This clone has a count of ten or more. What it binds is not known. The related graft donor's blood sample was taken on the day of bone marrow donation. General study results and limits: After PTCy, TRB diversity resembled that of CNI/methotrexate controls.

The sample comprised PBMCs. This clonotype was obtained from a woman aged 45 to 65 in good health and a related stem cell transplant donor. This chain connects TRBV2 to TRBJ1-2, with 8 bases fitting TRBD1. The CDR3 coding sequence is TGTGCCAGCAGTGAATCAGGGGGCGGGTATGGCTACACCTTC. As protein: CASSESGGGYGYTF.